This TCR beta chain was sequenced in a study of OX40 agonist ivuxolimab in advanced cancers. As regards this clone: The target antigen is unknown.

This CDR3 has 16 residues. Germline V gene data show CDR1 as LNHDA and CDR2 as SQIVND (reference sequence). Produced via immunoSEQ multiplex PCR; TCRdb's table is partial and in-frame only. The sample includes tens of thousands of clones, around 92% of them seen just once. Whole-study findings and limits: CD4+ and CD8+ blood T cells expanded clonally by week 6 at 0.1 to 3.0 mg/kg.

The V call is TRBV19, the J call TRBJ2-5, with D perhaps given as TRBD1 or TRBD2 (5 bases each). The J call may be wrong; the DNA end is better matched by TRBJ2-7. This specimen consisted of CD4+ or CD8+ T cells sorted from blood, obtained in a trial of the OX40 agonist ivuxolimab. The TCR was taken from an adult with an advanced solid tumor such as melanoma, head and neck, liver or kidney cancer. The CDR3 loop reads CASSIPTGRSSYEQYF. Here the CDR3 DNA reads TGTGCCAGTAGTATCCCTACGGGACGCAGCTCCTACGAGCAGTACTTC.